This T cell receptor beta chain was profiled in a study of blood T cell repertoires in COVID-19. Study information: Samples of COVID-19 (acute and convalescent) were obtained from the United States, Italy and Spain. Sample material is recorded as cDNA or gDNA derived from T cells, B-cell-depleted T cells, or PBMCs.

The CDR3 has 14 residues. Germline V lookup: CDR1 SGHDT, CDR2 YYEEEE. The V gene lost 4 bases and the J gene lost 2 bases, with 12 bases spanning the gap. Under the authors' procedure: Cell counts per sample came from amplifying reference gene primers. The data were produced by immunoSEQ multiplex PCR, yet TCRdb's version contains in-frame clones alone and is incomplete. From that table come the V and J calls and clone size; the DNA was used to work out D and trimming. The table lists about 280,000 clones, 88% of them singletons. The clonotype originates from a man aged 18 to 30 with active or convalescent COVID-19. The V call is TRBV5-6, the J call TRBJ1-2; no reliable D call. Sequencing input: peripheral blood. The CDR3 nucleotides read TGTGCCAGCAGCCTCCGGGAACCCAACTATGGCTACACCTTC. Translation: CASSLREPNYGYTF.